These 9 T cell receptor beta chains share one sample of origin, sequenced in a study of neurological immune-mediated disorders. TCRdb fed the 5' RACE reads into MiXCR, producing one record per CDR3 protein. In the table there are approximately 82,000 distinct CDR3 sequences, around 14% of which are singletons. Material for sequencing was PBMCs. Receptors originate from a woman between 50 and 59 years old in good health.

This clonotype was detected ten times or more. V is TRBV28 and J is TRBJ2-7; D not resolved. The V gene's germline CDR1 is MDHEN and CDR2 SYDVKM. Trimming removed 3 bases at V and 3 bases at J, with 9 bases between. The CDR3 totals 13 residues. The CDR3 protein is CASSLGIDYEQYF. The DNA of the CDR3 is TGTGCCAGCAGTTTGGGGATAGACTACGAGCAGTACTTC. Full variable domain (rest looked up from reference TRBV28 and TRBJ2-7): DVKVTQSSRYLVKRTGEKVFLECVQDMDHENMFWYRQDPGLGLRLIYFSYDVKMKEKGDIPEGYSVSREKKERFSLILESASTNQTSMYLCASSLGIDYEQYFGPGTRLTVT.

This clonotype was recorded at least ten times. DNA of the CDR3: TGTGCCATCAGTGCTCCGGACAGGGGGGAAGAGACCCAGTACTTC. It is translated as CAISAPDRGEETQYF. The V gene is TRBV10-3, the J gene TRBJ2-5; TRBD1 agrees at 10 bases. Unmatched junction bases numbered 5, after V lost 4 bases and J lost 3 bases. This CDR3 spans 15 amino acids. The germline gives CDR1 ENHRY, CDR2 SYGVKD.

As for this clonotype: Sequence at one end of the junction differs from germline and may be a read error. The rearrangement links TRBV7-8 to TRBJ2-7; possibly TRBD2 for D (7 bases). The CDR3 is 14 amino acids. In germline, CDR1 is SGHVS, CDR2 FQNEAQ. The CDR3 nucleotides read TGCGCCAGCAGCCTAAGACGGGGGGCCGACGAGCAGTACTTC. Its translation: CASSLRRGADEQYF.

This clonotype was picked up many times. The V gene is TRBV28, the J gene TRBJ2-4, with 7 positions matching TRBD2. The length of the CDR3 is 14 residues. The junction had 8 bases not matched to a gene; V was cut back by 5 bases and J by 7 bases. Germline CDR1 reads MDHEN; CDR2 reads SYDVKM. The DNA of the CDR3 is TGTGCCAGCAGTACCCACGGGGGGAGGAACATTCAGTACTTC. Amino acids: CASSTHGGRNIQYF.

This clonotype has a count of ten or more. The rearrangement uses TRBV5-1 and TRBJ1-1; a possible D gene is TRBD1 (5 bases). The CDR3 has 14 amino acids. V was trimmed by 4 bases and J by 0 bases, leaving 10 bases between them. From germline, CDR1 is SGHRS and CDR2 YFSETQ. DNA of the CDR3: TGCGCCAGCAGCCCGGGACTTTTGAACACTGAAGCTTTCTTT. The encoded protein is CASSPGLLNTEAFF.

This clonotype came up many times. The chain couples TRBV18 to TRBJ1-1; TRBD1 matches 8 bases. V shed 6 bases, J shed 1 base, and the junction held 10 bases outside the gene matches. CDR1 and CDR2 (germline): KGHSH, LQKENI. The CDR3 length is 16 residues. DNA for the CDR3: TGTGCCAGCTCGGCGAACAGGGGGGGAGCGAACACTGAAGCTTTCTTT. Amino acid sequence: CASSANRGGANTEAFF.

V is TRBV12-3 or TRBV12-4 and J is TRBJ1-5, with a possible D match to TRBD1 (6 bases). The CDR3 consists of 14 residues. With 4 bases removed from V and 11 bases from J, the gap between germline ends came to 18 bases. The CDR3 DNA reads TGTGCCAGCAGTTACAGGGACACCAACACGGCCCAGCATTTT. Its translation is CASSYRDTNTAQHF.

This clonotype was observed a few times. The J gene is TRBJ1-1, the V gene TRBV9; D uncertain. Germline CDR1 SGDLS, CDR2 YYNGEE. The CDR3 spans 14 residues. The V end lost 4 bases, the J end lost 4 bases, and 14 bases lay between the germline ends. This CDR3 is CASSFSTEGTEAFF. The CDR3 region has the DNA TGTGCCAGCAGCTTCTCAACTGAAGGCACTGAAGCTTTCTTT.

This clonotype was detected many times. The rearrangement links TRBV7-2 to TRBJ2-5; D remains ambiguous. With 3 bases removed from V and 2 bases from J, the gap between germline ends came to 4 bases. Germline CDR1 is SGHTA and CDR2 is FQGNSA. The CDR3 loop spans 12 amino acids. The CDR3 DNA reads TGTGCCAGCAGCTTCTTTCAAGAGACCCAGTACTTC. Protein: CASSFFQETQYF.